This T cell receptor (beta chain) was found in a study of spatial heterogeneity in lung cancer. Looking at the study overall: Tumor-region counts of TCR transcripts tracked strongly with a T cell module score from matched bulk RNA-seq. Points from the study as a whole: Counts that tracked tumor mutation counts were those of expanded intratumoral alpha and beta TCRs.

On each TCR cDNA molecule, a unique molecular identifier was present. TCRdb reanalysed the 5' RACE reads using MiXCR and keeps one entry per CDR3 protein. This table has approximately 17,000 distinct CDR3 sequences, under 10% appearing once. V shed 2 bases and J shed 0 bases, with 15 bases lying between them. CDR1 and CDR2 (germline): GTSNPN, SVGIG (reference sequence). The length of the CDR3 is 16 residues. As for time point: sample taken at primary tumor resection. Approximately 70 TRACERx patients with early, untreated non-small cell lung cancer donated samples. Unsorted tumor, nontumor lung tissue or cryopreserved PBMC supplied the whole RNA. There are many counts of this clonotype. The antigen remains unidentified.

The sequence came from a male donor with early-stage non-small cell lung cancer. The sequencing used lung tumor tissue, collected at surgery. This rearrangement joins TRBV30 to TRBJ2-3; D is ambiguous. The CDR3 DNA reads as TGTGCCTGGAGTATCATCGGCAGAACTAGCACAGATACGCAGTATTTT. Translating it yields CAWSIIGRTSTDTQYF.